This TCR beta chain was documented in a study of blood T cell repertoires in COVID-19. Study details: The United States, Italy and Spain supplied acute and convalescent COVID-19 samples. Sample material is recorded as cDNA or gDNA derived from T cells, B-cell-depleted T cells, or PBMCs.

Original methodology: Amplification with reference gene primers provided the estimates of nucleated cell counts. TCRdb keeps only in-frame clones here, not all; method: immunoSEQ multiplex PCR. The V and J calls and the clone size are those of that table, but D and trimming were determined from the DNA. The sample carries a few hundred thousand clones, roughly 88% recorded once. This CDR3 region has 14 residues. J lost 2 bases, V lost 2 bases, and 2 bases had no gene match. Germline V CDR1 and CDR2: MNHEY, SMNVEV (reference sequence). The chain recombines TRBV27 with TRBJ2-7; the match to TRBD1 covers 8 bases. The sequencing sample was made of peripheral blood. This clonotype was obtained from a human donor in a cohort sampled during active COVID-19. Here the CDR3 DNA reads TGTGCCAGCAGTTTACGCAGGGGGCCCTACGAGCAGTACTTC. Its translation is CASSLRRGPYEQYF.